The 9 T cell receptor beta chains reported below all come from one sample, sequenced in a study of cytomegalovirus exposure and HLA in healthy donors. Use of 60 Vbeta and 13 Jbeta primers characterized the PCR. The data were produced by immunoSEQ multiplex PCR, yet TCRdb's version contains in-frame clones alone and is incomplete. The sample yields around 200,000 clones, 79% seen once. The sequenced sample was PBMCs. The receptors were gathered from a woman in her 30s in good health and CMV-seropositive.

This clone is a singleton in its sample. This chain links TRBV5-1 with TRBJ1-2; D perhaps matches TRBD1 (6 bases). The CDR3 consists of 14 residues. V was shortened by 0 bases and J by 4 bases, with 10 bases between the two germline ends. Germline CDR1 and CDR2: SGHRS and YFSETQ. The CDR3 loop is CASSLDAQGYGYTF. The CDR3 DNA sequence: TGCGCCAGCAGCTTGGATGCACAGGGCTATGGCTACACCTTC. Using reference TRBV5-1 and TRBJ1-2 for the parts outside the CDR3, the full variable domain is KAGVTQTPRYLIKTRGQQVTLSCSPISGHRSVSWYQQTPGQGLQFLFEYFSETQRNKGNFPGRFSGRQFSNSRSEMNVSTLELGDSALYLCASSLDAQGYGYTFGSGTRLTVV.

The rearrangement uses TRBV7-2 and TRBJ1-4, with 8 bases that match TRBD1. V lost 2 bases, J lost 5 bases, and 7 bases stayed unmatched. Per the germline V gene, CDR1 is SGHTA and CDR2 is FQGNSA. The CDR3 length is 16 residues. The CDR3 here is CASSLRRGRSNEKLFF. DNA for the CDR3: TGTGCCAGCAGCTTACGCAGGGGGCGAAGCAATGAAAAACTGTTTTTT.

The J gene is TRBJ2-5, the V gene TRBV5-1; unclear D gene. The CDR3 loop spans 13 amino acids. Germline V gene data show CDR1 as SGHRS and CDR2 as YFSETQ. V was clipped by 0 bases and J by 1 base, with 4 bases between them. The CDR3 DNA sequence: TGCGCCAGCAGCTTGGTATCCCAAGAGACCCAGTACTTC. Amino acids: CASSLVSQETQYF. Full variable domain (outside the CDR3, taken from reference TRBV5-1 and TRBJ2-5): KAGVTQTPRYLIKTRGQQVTLSCSPISGHRSVSWYQQTPGQGLQFLFEYFSETQRNKGNFPGRFSGRQFSNSRSEMNVSTLELGDSALYLCASSLVSQETQYFGPGTRLLVL.

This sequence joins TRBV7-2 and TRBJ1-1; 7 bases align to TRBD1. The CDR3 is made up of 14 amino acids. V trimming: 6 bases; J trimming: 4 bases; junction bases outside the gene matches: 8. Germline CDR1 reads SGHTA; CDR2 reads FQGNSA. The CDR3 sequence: CASRVRQGGTEAFF. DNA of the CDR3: TGTGCCAGCAGGGTAAGACAGGGCGGCACTGAAGCTTTCTTT. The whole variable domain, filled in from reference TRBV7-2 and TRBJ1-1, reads GAGVSQSPSNKVTEKGKDVELRCDPISGHTALYWYRQSLGQGLEFLIYFQGNSAPDKSGLPSDRFSAERTGGSVSTLTIQRTQQEDSAVYLCASRVRQGGTEAFFGQGTRLTVV.

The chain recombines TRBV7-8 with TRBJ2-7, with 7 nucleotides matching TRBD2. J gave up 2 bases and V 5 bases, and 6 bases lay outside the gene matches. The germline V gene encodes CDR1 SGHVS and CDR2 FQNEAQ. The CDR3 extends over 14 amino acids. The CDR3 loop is CASSRSGVPYEQYF. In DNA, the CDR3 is TGTGCCAGCAGCCGGAGCGGGGTACCCTACGAGCAGTACTTC.

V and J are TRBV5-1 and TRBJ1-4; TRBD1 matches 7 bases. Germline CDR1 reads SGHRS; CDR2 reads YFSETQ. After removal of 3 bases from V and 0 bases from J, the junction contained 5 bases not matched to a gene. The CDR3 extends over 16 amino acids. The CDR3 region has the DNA TGCGCCAGCAGCTGGGGAACAGGGGCAACTAATGAAAAACTGTTTTTT. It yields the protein CASSWGTGATNEKLFF.

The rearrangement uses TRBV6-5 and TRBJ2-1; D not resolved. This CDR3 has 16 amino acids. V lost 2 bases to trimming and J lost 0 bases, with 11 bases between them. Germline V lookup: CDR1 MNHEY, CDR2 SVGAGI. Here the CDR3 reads CASSYTVASSYNEQFF. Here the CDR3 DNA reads TGTGCCAGCAGTTACACGGTGGCTAGCTCCTACAATGAGCAGTTCTTC.

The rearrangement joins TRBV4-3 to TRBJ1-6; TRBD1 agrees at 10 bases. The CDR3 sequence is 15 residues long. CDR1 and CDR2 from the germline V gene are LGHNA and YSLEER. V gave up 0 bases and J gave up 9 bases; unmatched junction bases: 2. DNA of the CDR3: TGCGCCAGCAGCCAAGAGGGGACAGGGGTTTCACCCCTCCACTTT. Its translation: CASSQEGTGVSPLHF.

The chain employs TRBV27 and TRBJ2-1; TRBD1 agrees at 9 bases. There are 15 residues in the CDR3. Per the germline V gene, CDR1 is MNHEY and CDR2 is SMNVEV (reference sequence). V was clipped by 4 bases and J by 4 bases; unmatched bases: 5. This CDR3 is CASSYFGTGYNEQFF. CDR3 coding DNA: TGTGCCAGCAGTTACTTCGGGACAGGGTACAATGAGCAGTTCTTC.